The T cell receptor (beta chain) under discussion was sequenced for a study of tumor and adjacent non-tumor tissue in lung cancer. As for the study in general: Each sample yielded roughly 4.2 million productive TCRbeta reads on average.

This sample's RNA came from whole unsorted tissue. This non-tumor lung sample came from over 3 cm beyond the tumor edge. Donors were chemotherapy-naive, newly diagnosed lung cancer surgical patients in China, August–November 2014. Many counts were recorded for this clonotype. The antigen remains undetermined. TCRbeta libraries were built with three rounds of nested PCR, modified from ARM-PCR. TCRdb used MiXCR to reprocess the multiplex PCR reads, holding one entry per CDR3 protein. This sample has about 75,000 distinct CDR3 sequences; 55% to 70% occur once, and the top ten carry 25% to 35%. CDR1 MNHEY and CDR2 SVGEGT come from the germline V gene. V lost 6 bases to trimming and J lost 9 bases, with 12 bases between them. The CDR3 is 13 residues long. Study-level points and caveats: In normal lung, the top 100 clones were significantly more dominant than in tumor. TCR diversity was significantly greater in tumor than normal lung tissue.

V usage is TRBV6-2 or TRBV6-3 and J usage is TRBJ1-6; D is possibly TRBD1 (6 bases). The sequencing sample was made of distant non-tumor lung tissue. The TCR sequence derives from a woman aged 50 to 60 with non-small cell lung cancer. The CDR3: CASSPLTGSPLHF. CDR3 DNA: TGTGCCAGCAGCCCCTTGACAGGTTCACCCCTCCACTTT.